These 32 T cell receptor beta chains share one sample of origin, sequenced in a study of T cell responses to AZD1222 COVID-19 vaccine. Measured with immunoSEQ multiplex PCR; TCRdb has only the in-frame clones, and not every one. The data hold about 140,000 clones, with roughly 92% observed a single time. Source: peripheral blood, taken 28 days after the second AZD1222 dose. These receptors were taken from an adult who received the AZD1222 COVID-19 vaccine.

The rearrangement links TRBV12-5 to TRBJ2-1; the D is unclear. Germline V CDR1 and CDR2: LGHNT, FRNRAP. The CDR3 spans 12 residues. Trimming stripped 0 bases from V and 6 bases from J, with 3 bases between. CDR3 loop: CASGLVTNEQFF. In DNA, the CDR3 is TGTGCTAGTGGTTTGGTGACCAATGAGCAGTTCTTC.

This chain joins TRBV5-1 and TRBJ2-1; no clear D gene. The length of the CDR3 is 13 residues. Germline V gene sequence: CDR1 SGHRS, CDR2 YFSETQ. Trimming shortened V by 0 bases and J by 7 bases, and 8 bases separated the two germline ends. The CDR3 loop is CASSLAVENEQFF. CDR3 in DNA: TGCGCCAGCAGCTTGGCCGTGGAAAATGAGCAGTTCTTC.

This sequence joins TRBV15 and TRBJ1-4; 8 nucleotides align to TRBD1. The CDR3 spans 15 residues. The germline gives CDR1 LNHNV, CDR2 YYDKDF (reference sequence). V lost 2 bases, J lost 6 bases, and 5 bases stayed unmatched. The CDR3 DNA reads TGTGCCACCAGCAGAAGGACAGGGATGGATGAAAAACTGTTTTTT. Translation: CATSRRTGMDEKLFF.

This chain connects TRBV7-9 to TRBJ2-7, with D possibly matching TRBD1 (5 bases). This CDR3 has 12 residues. V was clipped by 8 bases and J by 3 bases, with 11 bases between them. Germline V CDR1 and CDR2: SEHNR, FQNEAQ (reference sequence). The CDR3 region has the DNA TGTGCCAGCGGCGTAGGGGACTACGAGCAGTACTTC. The encoded protein is CASGVGDYEQYF.

V is TRBV7-8 and J is TRBJ2-1, with 8 bases lining up with TRBD1. The J segment lost 9 bases and the V segment lost 5 bases, leaving 12 bases of the junction unmatched. The CDR3 length is 15 residues. Per the germline V gene, CDR1 is SGHVS and CDR2 is FQNEAQ. As DNA, the CDR3 is TGTGCCAGCAGCACCCGGACAGGGTATACAACTGAGCAGTTCTTC. This translates into CASSTRTGYTTEQFF.

The chain couples TRBV2 to TRBJ2-1; unclear D gene. CDR1 SNHLY and CDR2 FYNNEI come from the germline V gene. CDR3 length equals 13 residues. The V end lost 2 bases, the J end lost 3 bases, and 5 bases lay between the germline ends. CDR3 DNA sequence: TGTGCCAGCAGTGAACGGGTCTACAATGAGCAGTTCTTC. This gives the protein CASSERVYNEQFF.

The table lists this clone with a count of one. V gene TRBV9 combines with J gene TRBJ2-1, with D unclear. The V gene lost 4 bases and the J gene lost 0 bases, with 11 bases spanning the gap. Germline loops: CDR1 SGDLS, CDR2 YYNGEE. The CDR3 extends over 15 amino acids. The CDR3, as DNA: TGTGCCAGCAGCCAGGACGGCCCCTCCTACAATGAGCAGTTCTTC. Residues: CASSQDGPSYNEQFF.

J is TRBJ2-7 and V is TRBV28; 7 bases are shared with TRBD1. CDR3 length: 18 amino acids. V shed 5 bases and J 9 bases; nucleotides not matched to a gene: 25. Looked up from germline, CDR1 is MDHEN and CDR2 is SYDVKM. CDR3 DNA sequence: TGTGCCAGCAGTGCCGCCCGACAGGGCACCTTGGGGAAGGGTGTGCAGTACTTC. It translates to CASSAARQGTLGKGVQYF.

This chain connects TRBV5-1 to TRBJ2-6; 7 bases are a match to TRBD1. Per the germline V gene, CDR1 is SGHRS and CDR2 is YFSETQ. CDR3 size: 17 residues. V shed 4 bases and J 0 bases; nucleotides not matched to a gene: 7. The DNA for the CDR3 is TGCGCCAGCAGCCCTGGACAGGAGAGCTCTGGGGCCAACGTCCTGACTTTC. Protein: CASSPGQESSGANVLTF.

The chain couples TRBV5-6 to TRBJ2-2, with TRBD2 identical over 8 bases. This CDR3 spans 15 amino acids. The germline V gene encodes CDR1 SGHDT and CDR2 YYEEEE. With V trimmed by 4 bases and J by 6 bases, 8 bases remained unmatched. CDR3 sequence (DNA): TGTGCCAGCAGCCTGGGACTAGGCGACGCCGGGGAGCTGTTTTTT. This codes for CASSLGLGDAGELFF.

V usage is TRBV12-3 or TRBV12-4 and J usage is TRBJ2-7; D might be TRBD2 (6 bases). V lost 5 bases, J lost 4 bases, and 12 bases lay in between. CDR3 size: 13 residues. CDR3 in amino acids: CASSRDSVYEQYF. In DNA, the CDR3 is TGTGCCAGCAGTCGGGACTCCGTTTACGAGCAGTACTTC.

The chain has TRBV2 and TRBJ1-5; D may be TRBD1 (5 bases). Deletions cut 4 bases from V and 0 bases from J, with 10 bases between. The germline V gene encodes CDR1 SNHLY and CDR2 FYNNEI. This CDR3 spans 15 amino acids. The CDR3 coding sequence is TGTGCCAGCAGTGTCACAGGTACTAGCAATCAGCCCCAGCATTTT. This translates into CASSVTGTSNQPQHF.

This chain connects TRBV7-2 to TRBJ2-7; TRBD2 might be the D (6 bases). V dropped 5 bases and J dropped 4 bases, with 12 bases sitting between them. Germline V gene lookup returns CDR1 SGHTA and CDR2 FQGNSA. The CDR3 extends over 13 amino acids. In nucleotides, the CDR3 is TGTGCCAGCAGCCCCTATGGGGGGTACGAGCAGTACTTC. It encodes CASSPYGGYEQYF.

This chain connects TRBV7-2 to TRBJ2-7, with 10 bases that match TRBD2. V shed 3 bases, J shed 4 bases, and the junction held 3 bases outside the gene matches. Germline V lookup: CDR1 SGHTA, CDR2 FQGNSA. The CDR3 extends over 14 amino acids. In DNA, the CDR3 is TGTGCCAGCAGCTTTGGGACTAGCGTATACGAGCAGTACTTC. The encoded protein is CASSFGTSVYEQYF. The full variable domain, in which reference TRBV7-2 and TRBJ2-7 provide the parts outside the CDR3, is GAGVSQSPSNKVTEKGKDVELRCDPISGHTALYWYRQSLGQGLEFLIYFQGNSAPDKSGLPSDRFSAERTGGSVSTLTIQRTQQEDSAVYLCASSFGTSVYEQYFGPGTRLTVT.

This clone was counted only a few times. The V call is TRBV10-1, the J call TRBJ2-7; D is ambiguous. The germline V and J ends were trimmed by 1 base and 9 bases, with 7 bases remaining between them. This CDR3 spans 11 amino acids. CDR1 is WNHNN, CDR2 SYGVQD, per germline (reference sequence). CDR3 nucleotide sequence: TGCGCCAGCAGTGAGTGGTCACGGCAGTACTTC. This translates into CASSEWSRQYF.

The chain uses TRBV28 and TRBJ1-5; D uncertain. V was clipped by 8 bases and J by 4 bases, with 3 bases between them. The CDR3 runs 10 residues. CDR1 MDHEN and CDR2 SYDVKM come from the germline V gene. CDR3 residues: CASANQPQHF. The CDR3 nucleotides are TGTGCCAGCGCGAATCAGCCCCAGCATTTT.

The table lists this clone with a count of one. This chain connects TRBV4-3 to TRBJ1-5; 7 bases are shared with TRBD1. V gave up 2 bases and J gave up 2 bases; unmatched junction bases: 6. The CDR3 runs to 16 residues. CDR1 is LGHNA, CDR2 YSLEER, per germline. This CDR3 reads CASSQSPGGGNQPQHF. DNA for the CDR3: TGCGCCAGCAGCCAATCTCCAGGGGGTGGCAATCAGCCCCAGCATTTT.

The chain links TRBV7-9 to TRBJ1-1; perhaps TRBD1 as D (5 bases). V lost 5 bases, J lost 7 bases, and 20 bases lay in between. This CDR3 has 15 residues. Germline V gene sequence: CDR1 SEHNR, CDR2 FQNEAQ (reference sequence). The CDR3 nucleotides read TGTGCCAGCAGCCCCAGAGGTCAGGGAACACTTGAAGCTTTCTTT. Translating gives CASSPRGQGTLEAFF.

V and J are TRBV29-1 and TRBJ2-1; D is unresolved. With 4 bases removed from V and 8 bases from J, the gap between germline ends came to 12 bases. CDR1 and CDR2 from the germline V gene are SQVTM and ANQGSEA. The CDR3 runs to 12 residues. This chain's CDR3 is CSVGRRQDEQFF. In nucleotides, the CDR3 is TGCAGCGTTGGTAGGCGCCAGGATGAGCAGTTCTTC.

V gene TRBV9 combines with J gene TRBJ1-5; TRBD1 matches at 10 bases. V shed 8 bases, J shed 3 bases, and the junction held 8 bases outside the gene matches. This CDR3 is 15 amino acids long. Per the germline V gene, CDR1 is SGDLS and CDR2 is YYNGEE. The CDR3 nucleotides read TGTGCCAGTGCGAGGGGACAGGGGATCAATCAGCCCCAGCATTTT. It specifies CASARGQGINQPQHF.

This clone appeared once. CDR3 loop: CASSRTAASSYEQYF. CDR3 coding DNA: TGTGCCAGCAGCCGGACCGCTGCCAGCTCCTACGAGCAGTACTTC. The gene calls are TRBV3-1 (or the pseudogene TRBV3-2) and TRBJ2-7, with D unclear. This CDR3 comprises 15 residues. Germline V gene data show CDR1 as LGHDT and CDR2 as YNNKEL (reference sequence). V was trimmed by 4 bases and J by 0 bases, leaving 13 bases between them.

The chain couples TRBV5-6 to TRBJ1-5; maybe TRBD1 (5 bases). The CDR3 spans 15 residues. V gave up 0 bases and J gave up 4 bases, with 11 bases separating them. Germline V CDR1 and CDR2: SGHDT, YYEEEE. The CDR3 nucleotides are TGTGCCAGCAGCTTGGGGTCCACAGGTAATCAGCCCCAGCATTTT. This sequence encodes CASSLGSTGNQPQHF.

The genes are TRBV29-1 and TRBJ1-1; 9 bases align to TRBD1. CDR1 and CDR2 from the germline V gene are SQVTM and ANQGSEA. This CDR3 contains 16 residues. The J segment lost 1 base and the V segment lost 4 bases, leaving 10 bases of the junction unmatched. The CDR3 sequence: CSVGNRGQTSNTEAFF. CDR3 nucleotide sequence: TGCAGCGTTGGAAACAGGGGGCAAACCTCGAACACTGAAGCTTTCTTT.

The chain carries TRBV28 and TRBJ2-2; the match to TRBD2 covers 7 bases. Germline trimming cut 6 bases from V and 0 bases from J; bases unmatched to any gene: 4. The length of the CDR3 is 15 residues. CDR1 and CDR2 from the germline V gene are MDHEN and SYDVKM. CDR3 in amino acids: CASRVSGPNTGELFF. The CDR3, as DNA: TGTGCCAGCAGGGTTAGCGGGCCGAACACCGGGGAGCTGTTTTTT.

The chain is built from TRBV5-1 and TRBJ2-2; no clear D gene. Trimming removed 2 bases at V and 1 base at J, with 12 bases between. There are 16 residues in the CDR3. Germline CDR1 SGHRS, CDR2 YFSETQ. The DNA for the CDR3 is TGCGCCAGCAGCTTTCTAGTGGAGATGAACACCGGGGAGCTGTTTTTT. As protein: CASSFLVEMNTGELFF. Full variable domain (remainder filled in from reference TRBV5-1 and TRBJ2-2): KAGVTQTPRYLIKTRGQQVTLSCSPISGHRSVSWYQQTPGQGLQFLFEYFSETQRNKGNFPGRFSGRQFSNSRSEMNVSTLELGDSALYLCASSFLVEMNTGELFFGEGSRLTVL.

The chain links TRBV19 to TRBJ1-4; TRBD1 might be the D (5 bases). Germline V gene lookup returns CDR1 LNHDA and CDR2 SQIVND (reference sequence). CDR3 length: 17 amino acids. V lost 2 bases, J lost 6 bases, and 19 bases lay in between. DNA of the CDR3: TGTGCCAGTAGTATAAGGGGTTTTTCGGTCCCGGATGAAAAACTGTTTTTT. This gives the protein CASSIRGFSVPDEKLFF.

The chain uses TRBV7-2 and TRBJ2-3, with D possibly matching TRBD1 (6 bases). Germline V CDR1 and CDR2: SGHTA, FQGNSA. The CDR3 loop spans 13 amino acids. Trimming shortened V by 2 bases and J by 6 bases, and 9 bases separated the two germline ends. This CDR3 is CASSLQGGDTQYF. The CDR3 nucleotides are TGTGCCAGCAGCTTACAAGGGGGTGATACGCAGTATTTT.

The V gene is TRBV20-1, the J gene TRBJ2-1; 10 bases line up with TRBD2. Unmatched junction bases numbered 10, after V lost 3 bases and J lost 2 bases. This CDR3 has 17 amino acids. Germline CDR1 DFQATT, CDR2 SNEGSKA (reference sequence). The CDR3 DNA follows: TGCAGTGCTAGTTCTAGCGGGAGTGCGTTGGCCTACAATGAGCAGTTCTTC. This encodes CSASSSGSALAYNEQFF.

The chain combines TRBV3-1 (or the pseudogene TRBV3-2) with TRBJ1-6, with D perhaps matching TRBD1 (5 bases). Germline CDR1 is LGHDT and CDR2 is YNNKEL (reference sequence). The length of the CDR3 is 16 residues. The V and J ends lost 4 bases and 3 bases respectively, with 13 bases between them. As DNA, the CDR3 is TGTGCCAGCAGCCCCCGTGGGACTATCTATAATTCACCCCTCCACTTT. Amino acid sequence: CASSPRGTIYNSPLHF.

V is TRBV9 and J is TRBJ2-5; no clear D. This CDR3 region has 13 residues. From germline, CDR1 is SGDLS and CDR2 YYNGEE. The V gene lost 0 bases and the J gene lost 0 bases, with 3 bases spanning the gap. As DNA, the CDR3 is TGTGCCAGCAGCGTAGTGGACCAAGAGACCCAGTACTTC. This encodes CASSVVDQETQYF. The variable domain in full, with the rest retrieved from reference TRBV9 and TRBJ2-5, is DSGVTQTPKHLITATGQRVTLRCSPRSGDLSVYWYQQSLDQGLQFLIQYYNGEERAKGNILERFSAQQFPDLHSELNLSSLELGDSALYFCASSVVDQETQYFGPGTRLLVL.

The chain joins TRBV2 to TRBJ2-7, with 10 bases identical to TRBD1. V lost 3 bases and J lost 4; bases outside the gene matches: 6. Per the germline V gene, CDR1 is SNHLY and CDR2 is FYNNEI. This CDR3 is built from 15 residues. CDR3 DNA sequence: TGTGCCAGCAGTGACCAGGGACAGGGGTCTTACGAGCAGTACTTC. Translation: CASSDQGQGSYEQYF.

This chain links TRBV9 with TRBJ1-2; D gene ambiguous. CDR1 is SGDLS, CDR2 YYNGEE, per germline. The CDR3 contains 16 residues. V lost 0 bases to trimming and J lost 8 bases, with 20 bases between them. The CDR3 loop reads CASSVADDPGSRGYTF. The CDR3 DNA reads TGTGCCAGCAGCGTAGCGGACGACCCAGGATCAAGGGGCTACACCTTC.